Below, 29 T cell receptor beta chains from the same sample are listed, as sequenced in a study of control samples from healthy donors and cancer patients. Profiled with immunoSEQ multiplex PCR; TCRdb holds only in-frame clones, not every one. Of 160,000 or so clones in the sample, about 93% were seen once. The sequencing input was blood. The receptors derive from a woman aged 30 to 39 in good health.

This chain links TRBV3-1 (or the pseudogene TRBV3-2) with TRBJ1-5; D is undetermined. This CDR3 is 13 amino acids long. The V end lost 4 bases, the J end lost 9 bases, and 13 bases lay between the germline ends. Looked up from germline, CDR1 is LGHDT and CDR2 is YNNKEL (reference sequence). The CDR3 protein is CASSPWIYGPQHF. The CDR3 nucleotides read TGTGCCAGCAGCCCCTGGATCTACGGGCCCCAGCATTTT.

V and J are TRBV20-1 and TRBJ2-7, with D possibly being TRBD1 or TRBD2 (5 bases each). The CDR3 extends over 16 amino acids. CDR1 and CDR2 (germline): DFQATT, SNEGSKA (reference sequence). The ends were cut back, 3 bases at V and 4 bases at J, with 22 bases in the middle. The CDR3 region has the DNA TGCAGTGCTAGTGGGACGGACTCGCGTGGAGGATACGAGCAGTACTTC. Translating gives CSASGTDSRGGYEQYF.

J is TRBJ1-2 and V is TRBV6-2 or TRBV6-3; D is undetermined. Per germline, CDR1 MNHEY and CDR2 SVGEGT. CDR3 size: 13 residues. The germline V and J ends were trimmed by 2 bases and 4 bases, with 8 bases remaining between them. DNA for the CDR3: TGTGCCAGCAGTTACGGCGGGCTCTATGGCTACACCTTC. Translated, it gives CASSYGGLYGYTF.

This sequence joins TRBV24-1 and TRBJ2-3; D is uncertain. Germline CDR1 and CDR2: KGHDR and SFDVKD. The CDR3 sequence is 14 residues long. V was trimmed by 1 base and J by 1 base, leaving 5 bases between them. This CDR3 reads CATSDFTRTDTQYF. CDR3 coding DNA: TGTGCCACCAGTGATTTTACACGCACAGATACGCAGTATTTT.

This clone showed up just once. The genes are TRBV19 and TRBJ2-6, with a possible D match to TRBD2 (6 bases). The CDR3 extends over 14 amino acids. Germline V gene data show CDR1 as LNHDA and CDR2 as SQIVND (reference sequence). Trimming cost V 6 bases and J 3 bases, with 9 bases left between them. CDR3 coding DNA: TGTGCCAGTAGCCTGGGGGGTGGGGCCAACGTCCTGACTTTC. Protein: CASSLGGGANVLTF.

This chain connects TRBV3-1 (or the pseudogene TRBV3-2) to TRBJ2-1; TRBD1 matches at 7 bases. The CDR3 loop spans 15 amino acids. V trimming: 4 bases; J trimming: 1 base; junction bases outside the gene matches: 4. In germline, CDR1 is LGHDT, CDR2 YNNKEL (reference sequence). CDR3 residues: CASSPRTGSYNEQFF. For the CDR3, the DNA is TGTGCCAGCAGCCCCCGGACAGGATCCTACAATGAGCAGTTCTTC.

The rearrangement joins TRBV27 to TRBJ2-4; 7 bases are a match to TRBD1. Germline CDR1 MNHEY, CDR2 SMNVEV (reference sequence). Trimming took 6 bases from V and 0 from J; bases not matched to a gene: 8. This CDR3 comprises 16 residues. The CDR3 sequence is CASRAAGTVAKNIQYF. CDR3 bases: TGTGCCAGCAGAGCGGCCGGGACAGTAGCCAAAAACATTCAGTACTTC.

V usage is TRBV28 and J usage is TRBJ2-5; unclear D gene. Per germline, CDR1 MDHEN and CDR2 SYDVKM. The length of the CDR3 is 12 residues. V was shortened by 6 bases and J by 5 bases, with 10 bases between the two germline ends. CDR3: CASSPLGETQYF. CDR3 nucleotides: TGTGCCAGCAGCCCCCTGGGGGAGACCCAGTACTTC.

The gene calls are TRBV27 and TRBJ2-7; possibly TRBD1 for D (5 bases). The CDR3 has 15 amino acids. Germline V gives CDR1 MNHEY, CDR2 SMNVEV (reference sequence). The germline V and J ends were trimmed by 3 bases and 6 bases, with 18 bases remaining between them. The chain's CDR3 is CASSFRLGPGAEQYF. The CDR3 DNA sequence: TGTGCCAGCAGTTTCCGGCTAGGCCCTGGGGCCGAGCAGTACTTC.

The chain links TRBV15 to TRBJ2-7, with D tentatively TRBD1 or TRBD2 (5 bases each). The CDR3 has 15 amino acids. Per the germline V gene, CDR1 is LNHNV and CDR2 is YYDKDF (reference sequence). V lost 0 bases and J lost 3, with 12 bases in between. This chain's CDR3 is CATSRDSQGRYEQYF. The CDR3 DNA sequence: TGTGCCACCAGCAGAGACTCCCAGGGACGCTACGAGCAGTACTTC.

J is TRBJ1-6 and V is TRBV9; D is possibly TRBD1 (5 bases). CDR1 SGDLS and CDR2 YYNGEE come from the germline V gene. CDR3 length: 15 residues. Trimming stripped 0 bases from V and 8 bases from J, with 12 bases between. CDR3 sequence: CASSVGRDGHSPLHF. CDR3 DNA: TGTGCCAGCAGCGTAGGCAGGGACGGCCATTCACCCCTCCACTTT.

This sequence joins TRBV24-1 and TRBJ2-3; 9 bases fit TRBD1. Germline CDR1 reads KGHDR; CDR2 reads SFDVKD. The CDR3 has 15 residues. Trimming removed 5 bases from V and 0 bases from J; junction bases left unmatched: 2. CDR3 loop: CATSAGQGSTDTQYF. CDR3 DNA: TGTGCCACCAGTGCAGGACAGGGGAGCACAGATACGCAGTATTTT.

This CDR3 reads CASSQVEGVNTEAFF. The CDR3 nucleotides are TGTGCCAGCAGCCAAGTTGAGGGGGTGAACACTGAAGCTTTCTTT. This sequence joins TRBV4-2 and TRBJ1-1; tentatively, D is TRBD1 (6 bases). Trimming pared 1 base from V and 0 bases from J, leaving 9 bases between. The V gene's germline CDR1 is LGHNA and CDR2 YNFKEQ. CDR3 length equals 15 residues.

This chain links TRBV19 with TRBJ2-2; D may be TRBD1 (5 bases). The CDR3 covers 16 residues. Per the germline V gene, CDR1 is LNHDA and CDR2 is SQIVND (reference sequence). Between the trimmed V and J ends, which lost 8 bases and 0 bases, there was a span of 16 bases. The CDR3 DNA is TGTGCCAGTCAAGACAGAGCCAAGACGAACACCGGGGAGCTGTTTTTT. It yields the protein CASQDRAKTNTGELFF.

The chain uses TRBV29-1 and TRBJ1-1, with D possibly TRBD1 on 5 matching bases. Germline loops: CDR1 SQVTM, CDR2 ANQGSEA. V lost 5 bases and J 0 bases, leaving 10 bases between the germline ends. The CDR3 sequence is 13 residues long. Here the CDR3 DNA reads TGCAGCGTTCTCAGACAGTTGAACACTGAAGCTTTCTTT. It translates to CSVLRQLNTEAFF.

The chain couples TRBV12-3 or TRBV12-4 to TRBJ2-1, with D possibly called TRBD1 or TRBD2 (5 bases each). The CDR3 consists of 13 residues. The V end lost 7 bases, the J end lost 8 bases, and 15 bases lay between the germline ends. In nucleotides, the CDR3 is TGTGCCAGCATCCGGGACGCTATGGATGAGCAGTTCTTC. Residues: CASIRDAMDEQFF.

This chain connects TRBV2 to TRBJ2-1; D not certain. This CDR3 comprises 14 residues. V lost 4 bases to trimming and J lost 4 bases, with 11 bases between them. The germline gives CDR1 SNHLY, CDR2 FYNNEI. CDR3 DNA sequence: TGTGCCAGCAGTGTTTCACGAGCGTACAATGAGCAGTTCTTC. It codes for CASSVSRAYNEQFF.

The genes are TRBV7-3 and TRBJ2-2; D ambiguous. The V end was cut by 1 base, the J end by 4 bases, with 7 bases between. Germline CDR1 is SGHTA and CDR2 is FQGTGA. The CDR3 extends over 14 amino acids. The CDR3 sequence is CASSLMGPTGELFF. The DNA of the CDR3 is TGTGCCAGCAGCTTAATGGGTCCCACCGGGGAGCTGTTTTTT.

The CDR3 DNA is TGTGCCAGCAGCGACCAGGGGTTTCCGAATTCACCCCTCCACTTT. Translation gives CASSDQGFPNSPLHF. The chain carries TRBV7-9 and TRBJ1-6, with D possibly being TRBD1 (6 bases). The CDR3 sequence is 15 residues long. Trimming took off 5 bases at V and 7 bases at J, with 15 bases between the two ends. The V gene's germline CDR1 is SEHNR and CDR2 FQNEAQ (reference sequence).

The rearrangement links TRBV30 to TRBJ2-1; no reliable D call. The CDR3 has 11 residues. CDR1 and CDR2 (germline): GTSNPN, SVGIG (reference sequence). The V gene lost 0 bases and the J gene lost 12 bases, with 9 bases spanning the gap. The CDR3 region is CAWSVRIPQFF. The CDR3 DNA follows: TGTGCCTGGAGTGTACGTATACCGCAGTTCTTC.

The V gene is TRBV30, the J gene TRBJ1-4; tentative D call: TRBD1 (5 bases). Trimming shortened V by 3 bases and J by 8 bases, and 19 bases separated the two germline ends. Germline V CDR1 and CDR2: GTSNPN, SVGIG (reference sequence). The CDR3 has 15 amino acids. Written as DNA, the CDR3 is TGTGCCTGGAGCCGAGGGACTCCGGCTGGAGAAAAACTGTTTTTT. Protein sequence: CAWSRGTPAGEKLFF. The full variable domain, rest sourced from reference TRBV30 and TRBJ1-4, is SQTIHQWPATLVQPVGSPLSLECTVEGTSNPNLYWYRQAAGRGLQLLFYSVGIGQISSEVPQNLSASRPQDRQFILSSKKLLLSDSGFYLCAWSRGTPAGEKLFFGSGTQLSVL.

The rearrangement joins TRBV27 to TRBJ2-1; 8 bases line up with TRBD2. The CDR3 loop spans 14 amino acids. CDR1 and CDR2 from the germline V gene are MNHEY and SMNVEV (reference sequence). V was clipped by 5 bases and J by 8 bases; unmatched bases: 8. CDR3: CASSERRTSHEQFF. DNA for the CDR3: TGTGCCAGCAGTGAACGGAGGACTAGCCATGAGCAGTTCTTC.

CDR3 nucleotide sequence: TGTGCCAGTAGCGTTGCTAGCACAGATACGCAGTATTTT. Encoded protein: CASSVASTDTQYF. The chain couples TRBV10-3 to TRBJ2-3; D perhaps matches TRBD2 (5 bases). V was pared by 10 bases and J by 0 bases, with 11 bases between. The CDR3 is 13 residues long. The germline CDR1 and CDR2 sequences are ENHRY and SYGVKD.

Comment on this clone: The identical CDR3 is also encoded by other nucleotide sequences in the sample. The chain is built from TRBV7-9 and TRBJ1-5, with D possibly being TRBD1 (6 bases). Germline V gives CDR1 SEHNR, CDR2 FQNEAQ (reference sequence). This CDR3 spans 12 amino acids. V lost 5 bases and J lost 6, with 8 bases in between. CDR3: CASSAGVQPQHF. CDR3 nucleotides: TGTGCCAGCAGCGCAGGGGTTCAGCCCCAGCATTTT.

The chain employs TRBV28 and TRBJ2-7; 8 bases match TRBD2. V lost 3 bases and J lost 3; bases outside the gene matches: 4. CDR1 is MDHEN and CDR2 is SYDVKM in the germline V gene. The CDR3 has 14 residues. The chain's CDR3 is CASSFIGTSYEQYF. The CDR3 DNA follows: TGTGCCAGCAGTTTTATAGGGACTAGCTACGAGCAGTACTTC.

The chain combines TRBV29-1 with TRBJ1-1; D is uncertain. The germline gives CDR1 SQVTM, CDR2 ANQGSEA. V was clipped by 1 base and J by 6 bases, with 6 bases between them. The CDR3 has 11 residues. The CDR3 DNA sequence: TGCAGCGTTGAAGTCCGCTCTGAAGCTTTCTTT. Translated, it gives CSVEVRSEAFF.

The rearrangement uses TRBV10-3 and TRBJ2-7, with D perhaps TRBD1 (5 bases). The CDR3 is 13 amino acids. The germline V gene has CDR1 ENHRY and CDR2 SYGVKD. V lost 5 bases and J lost 2, with 10 bases in between. The CDR3 spells CAISTGETYEQYF. CDR3 nucleotides: TGTGCCATCAGTACAGGTGAGACCTACGAGCAGTACTTC.

The gene calls are TRBV6-5 and TRBJ1-1; D is possibly TRBD1 (5 bases). The CDR3 is 12 residues long. Germline CDR1 reads MNHEY; CDR2 reads SVGAGI. V was trimmed by 6 bases and J by 4 bases, leaving 9 bases between them. The CDR3 here is CASSQGGTEAFF. The DNA for the CDR3 is TGTGCCAGCAGCCAGGGTGGCACTGAAGCTTTCTTT.

The chain combines TRBV11-1 with TRBJ1-2; 8 bases are shared with TRBD1. The CDR3 spans 15 residues. CDR1 is SGHAT and CDR2 is FQDESV in the germline V gene (reference sequence). The V gene end was trimmed by 1 base and the J gene end by 4 bases; junction bases not matched to a gene: 5. In DNA, the CDR3 is TGTGCCAGCAGCTTAGGGACAGGGCCGATCTATGGCTACACCTTC. Amino acids: CASSLGTGPIYGYTF. The entire variable domain, with the rest obtained from reference TRBV11-1 and TRBJ1-2, is as follows: EAEVAQSPRYKITEKSQAVAFWCDPISGHATLYWYRQILGQGPELLVQFQDESVVDDSQLPKDRFSAERLKGVDSTLKIQPAELGDSAMYLCASSLGTGPIYGYTFGSGTRLTVV.